The present entry profiles one T cell receptor beta chain with its context. Base qualities are not provided; no much larger clone lies one nucleotide away. After being thawed and rested overnight, PBMC were stained with GMM-loaded CD1B tetramer, a Live/Dead dye and anti-CD3, and were then sorted on a FACS Aria II. The CD1B tetramers were loaded with C32 glucose monomycolate that had been purified from Rhodococcus equi. Before cryopreservation, the PBMC later used for tetramer sorting had been depleted of CD14-expressing monocytes as part of a separate study. Approximately 99,000 tetramer-negative cells were sorted from each donor and analyzed alongside the tetramer-positive cells. Antigen-specific T cells were sorted from four healthy South African adults using GMM-loaded CD1B tetramers. Because TCR-alpha and TCR-beta chains were sequenced unpaired, no chain pairing information was available. TCR libraries were generated with the immunoSEQ multiplex PCR assay, using TCR-beta and/or TCR-alpha/delta assays for each sample. Amplified TCR libraries were sequenced on the Illumina high-throughput platform. The source study handled its data this way. Clustering and dimensionality reduction relied on pairwise TCRdist distances among GMM-specific receptors from T cells that were either sorted ex vivo or expanded in vitro. Sequence motifs defined by gene usage and CDR3 content were checked for enrichment by comparing tetramer-positive and tetramer-negative populations. The clones in this table, taken by TCRdb from immuneACCESS, are in-frame only. Not every clone is retained; where verified, under half of the shortfall comes from an unresolved V gene, and the cause of the rest is unknown. That table supplies the V and J calls and clone size; D and trimming were determined from the DNA. The sample records more than 70,000 clones, approximately 90% of which are singletons. 1.5% to 2% of the sample rests with the top ten.

The germline V gene specifies LGHNA as CDR1 and YSLEER as CDR2. The CDR3, cysteine through phenylalanine, is 17 amino acids long. Only the CDR3 portion is preserved as DNA: 51 bases, with reading frame beginning at the first base. V is shortened by 0 bases, J by 4 bases, and the region joining them spans 16 bases. The record originates from a study of T cells in tuberculosis (dated by TCRdb to the late 2010s). Regarding the complete study: To characterize T cells specific for the mycobacterial lipid antigen glucose monomycolate (GMM), the study used CD1B tetramers together with high-throughput TCR immunosequencing. Here is what the overall study found, with its caveats: T cells that bind the CD1B-GMM tetramer with low affinity may have been missed by the stringent sort gate.

The sequence is built from TRBV4-3 and TRBJ1-3, with an unclear D gene assignment. The sequence came from an adult woman with latent tuberculosis. Sequences were obtained from CD1b-GMM tetramer-negative cells sorted from PBMCs. What the cell subset or site label conveys for this sample: T cells not binding CD1B-GMM tetramer, sorted from same donor. The DNA sequence follows: TGCGCCAGCAGCCAAGATGCGGGCGGGCGCCGCGGAAACACCATATATTTT. Translated, this gives CASSQDAGGRRGNTIYF.